This TCR beta chain derives from a study of T-cell memory formation after mild COVID-19. Overall study results and limits: That cross-reactive memory joined was suggested by some responding clones appearing in pre-infection memory.

TCRdb redid the calling of the 5' RACE reads with MiXCR, one entry per CDR3 protein. The sample consists of approximately 180,000 distinct CDR3 sequences, 16% of them appearing once. Comments on this clonotype: The antigen is undetermined.

V lost 6 bases, J lost 2 bases, and 13 bases lay in between. The CDR3 is made up of 14 amino acids. Germline CDR1 and CDR2: MNHEY and SVGAGI. The TCR was taken from an adult woman who had mild COVID-19 (a few samples of this study predate the infection). Cell type and time point are not known. V is TRBV6-5 and J is TRBJ1-2; D is unresolved. Sequenced input: PBMCs or a T cell subset sorted from them (not recorded which). CDR3 coding DNA: TGTGCCAGCAGCTTGAGCTGGGAAAACTATGGCTACACCTTC. Translated, it gives CASSLSWENYGYTF.